The 21 T cell receptor beta chains below come from one sample, sequenced in a study of T cell clones after liver transplantation. This table comes from immunoSEQ multiplex PCR, and its TCRdb copy is limited to in-frame clones, with some not included. The repertoire holds 20,000 to 25,000 clones, with roughly 74% as singletons. The source was CD8+ T cells from blood, collected approximately 54 months after liver transplant. These receptors all stem from a human patient who received a liver transplant. Certain T cells may be donor cells from the graft.

The DNA of the CDR3 is TGTGCCAGCAGTAACCGGGACACCTCCTACGAGCAGTACTTC. Its protein is CASSNRDTSYEQYF. The chain joins TRBV6-5 to TRBJ2-7, with D possibly TRBD1 on 6 matching bases. The V gene's germline CDR1 is MNHEY and CDR2 SVGAGI. This CDR3 region has 14 residues. Trimming took off 5 bases at V and 0 bases at J, with 11 bases between the two ends.

The rearrangement uses TRBV2 and TRBJ2-2; 9 bases map to TRBD1. From germline, CDR1 is SNHLY and CDR2 FYNNEI. The V gene end was trimmed by 10 bases and the J gene end by 9 bases; junction bases not matched to a gene: 6. CDR3 length: 12 amino acids. CDR3 protein: CAIRDRDRELFF. The CDR3 DNA is TGTGCCATCCGGGACAGGGATCGGGAGCTGTTTTTT.

The rearrangement joins TRBV16 to TRBJ1-2; D is uncertain. Trimming shortened V by 0 bases and J by 8 bases, and 10 bases separated the two germline ends. Germline V gene lookup returns CDR1 KGHSY and CDR2 FQNENV. The CDR3 consists of 13 residues. For the CDR3, the DNA is TGTGCCAGCAGCCAATCATTGGGTCTCGGCTACACCTTC. Protein product: CASSQSLGLGYTF.

CDR3 loop: CASSQLRADQPQHF. In nucleotides, the CDR3 is TGTGCCAGCAGCCAATTAAGGGCGGATCAGCCCCAGCATTTT. The chain is built from TRBV4-2 and TRBJ1-5; D is uncertain. Trimming took 2 bases from V and 5 from J, leaving 10 bases between them. This CDR3 spans 14 amino acids. Per germline, CDR1 LGHNA and CDR2 YNFKEQ.

The chain uses TRBV2 and TRBJ1-1; D ambiguous. Trimming removed 8 bases from V and 0 bases from J, with 19 bases in between. This CDR3 region has 16 residues. Germline V gene data show CDR1 as SNHLY and CDR2 as FYNNEI. The CDR3 DNA follows: TGTGCCAGCCTCCCCGGTAGTAGCCGCATGAACACTGAAGCTTTCTTT. As protein: CASLPGSSRMNTEAFF.

This clone is a singleton in its sample. V and J are TRBV28 and TRBJ1-1; TRBD1 might be the D (6 bases). CDR3 size: 14 residues. CDR1 is MDHEN, CDR2 SYDVKM, per germline. Trimming left V 7 bases short and J 3 bases short, with 15 bases between. The CDR3 region is CASTFRGGDTEAFF. The CDR3 DNA follows: TGTGCCAGCACTTTCAGGGGTGGGGACACTGAAGCTTTCTTT.

The J gene is TRBJ2-2, the V gene TRBV19; D is uncertain. Trimming took 3 bases from V and 6 from J, leaving 17 bases between them. The CDR3 spans 16 residues. Germline-derived CDR1 and CDR2 are LNHDA and SQIVND (reference sequence). CDR3 loop: CASSIRQDASPGELFF. Written as DNA, the CDR3 is TGTGCCAGTAGTATTCGGCAAGACGCTTCCCCCGGGGAGCTGTTTTTT. The entire variable domain, with the rest obtained from reference TRBV19 and TRBJ2-2, is as follows: DGGITQSPKYLFRKEGQNVTLSCEQNLNHDAMYWYRQDPGQGLRLIYYSQIVNDFQKGDIAEGYSVSREKKESFPLTVTSAQKNPTAFYLCASSIRQDASPGELFFGEGSRLTVL.

This clone was picked up one time. This chain joins TRBV27 and TRBJ2-7; no clear D. Germline V gene sequence: CDR1 MNHEY, CDR2 SMNVEV (reference sequence). There are 13 residues in the CDR3. The ends were cut back, 3 bases at V and 4 bases at J, with 10 bases in the middle. CDR3 coding DNA: TGTGCCAGCAGTTTGTTTGCGGCATACGAGCAGTACTTC. Amino acid sequence: CASSLFAAYEQYF.

The rearrangement uses TRBV5-5 and TRBJ2-7, with TRBD2 matching 10 bases. CDR1 SGHKS and CDR2 YYEKEE come from the germline V gene (reference sequence). This CDR3 has 16 amino acids. Trimming at V came to 2 bases and at J to 1 base, leaving 6 bases not matched to a gene. CDR3: CASSFDPSGGSYEQYF. As DNA, the CDR3 is TGTGCCAGCAGCTTCGACCCTAGCGGGGGTTCCTACGAGCAGTACTTC.

The rearrangement links TRBV9 to TRBJ2-7, with 7 bases lining up with TRBD1. Trimming took 6 bases from V and 5 from J; bases not matched to a gene: 11. The germline V gene encodes CDR1 SGDLS and CDR2 YYNGEE. The CDR3 covers 14 residues. CDR3 residues: CASTPGGSRHEQYF. The CDR3 DNA is TGTGCCAGCACTCCAGGGGGTTCCCGTCACGAGCAGTACTTC.

The CDR3, as DNA: TGTGCCAGCATGGGGACAGGGGGAATCCCAGATACGCAGTATTTT. It is translated as CASMGTGGIPDTQYF. The chain uses TRBV27 and TRBJ2-3, with TRBD1 identical over 11 bases. The germline CDR1 and CDR2 sequences are MNHEY and SMNVEV (reference sequence). J gave up 4 bases and V 7 bases, and 7 bases lay outside the gene matches. CDR3 size: 15 residues.

V is TRBV19 and J is TRBJ1-2, with a weak D call TRBD1 (6 bases). This CDR3 has 14 amino acids. Germline V gene sequence: CDR1 LNHDA, CDR2 SQIVND (reference sequence). The V and J ends lost 3 bases and 4 bases respectively, with 12 bases between them. CDR3 DNA sequence: TGTGCCAGTAGTATCGTACAGGGCAGCTATGGCTACACCTTC. It translates to CASSIVQGSYGYTF.

V and J are TRBV27 and TRBJ2-3; 8 nucleotides agree with TRBD2. J lost 4 bases, V lost 6 bases, and 3 bases had no gene match. The CDR3 length is 13 residues. The V gene's germline CDR1 is MNHEY and CDR2 SMNVEV (reference sequence). The CDR3 spells CASSGGAADTQYF. The CDR3 DNA is TGTGCCAGCAGCGGGGGGGCGGCAGATACGCAGTATTTT.

This clone appeared a few times. The CDR3 DNA sequence: TGTGCCAGCAGCTCCCTACTAGCTGGGGACACAGATACGCAGTATTTT. Its protein product is CASSSLLAGDTDTQYF. The J gene is TRBJ2-3, the V gene TRBV7-9, with a weak D call TRBD2 (6 bases). Germline loops: CDR1 SEHNR, CDR2 FQNEAQ (reference sequence). The germline V and J ends were trimmed by 4 bases and 2 bases, with 16 bases remaining between them. The CDR3 totals 16 residues.

This clone came up a few times. This chain joins TRBV11-2 and TRBJ1-6; D is possibly TRBD1 (6 bases). The germline V gene encodes CDR1 SGHAT and CDR2 FQNNGV. V was cut by 1 base and J by 7 bases, with 11 bases left in between. The CDR3 runs to 15 residues. The CDR3 loop is CASSLGQGLNSPLHF. DNA for the CDR3: TGTGCCAGCAGCTTAGGCCAGGGGTTAAATTCACCCCTCCACTTT.

This chain connects TRBV2 to TRBJ2-7, with TRBD2 matching over 13 bases. Germline V gives CDR1 SNHLY, CDR2 FYNNEI. This CDR3 is built from 15 residues. The V segment lost 5 bases and the J segment 7 bases; nucleotides outside the gene matches: 8. CDR3 in amino acids: CASSSTSGGPGEQYF. The CDR3, as DNA: TGTGCCAGCAGTTCGACTAGCGGGGGGCCCGGAGAGCAGTACTTC.

The V and J genes are TRBV15 and TRBJ1-4; D is unresolved. V dropped 5 bases and J dropped 4 bases, with 5 bases sitting between them. The length of the CDR3 is 12 residues. The V gene's germline CDR1 is LNHNV and CDR2 YYDKDF (reference sequence). The DNA for the CDR3 is TGTGCCACCAGCGACTTTAATGAAAAACTGTTTTTT. Translation gives CATSDFNEKLFF.

The chain employs TRBV29-1 and TRBJ2-7, with D possibly TRBD2 on 6 matching bases. Germline V gives CDR1 SQVTM, CDR2 ANQGSEA. The length of the CDR3 is 13 residues. With 6 bases removed from V and 3 bases from J, the gap between germline ends came to 15 bases. Here the CDR3 reads CSVYSTEGYEQYF. DNA of the CDR3: TGCAGCGTCTACTCGACGGAGGGCTACGAGCAGTACTTC.

This clone was picked up one time. The V gene is TRBV28, the J gene TRBJ1-3, with D hard to call. V was clipped by 4 bases and J by 4 bases, with 17 bases between them. This CDR3 spans 16 amino acids. Germline CDR1 reads MDHEN; CDR2 reads SYDVKM. CDR3 DNA: TGTGCCAGCAGTTCCCACCCCCCCGGGAGGGGAAACACCATATATTTT. Its protein product is CASSSHPPGRGNTIYF.

This clone is large (0.1 to 1%). The chain links TRBV4-1 to TRBJ1-1; D perhaps matches TRBD1 (5 bases). This CDR3 spans 13 amino acids. Germline V gene data show CDR1 as MGHRA and CDR2 as YSYEKL. Trimming left V 1 base short and J 8 bases short, with 11 bases between. This chain's CDR3 is CASSQAGAQEAFF. CDR3 bases: TGCGCCAGCAGCCAAGCCGGGGCCCAGGAAGCTTTCTTT.

The chain recombines TRBV25-1 with TRBJ2-7; D is possibly TRBD1 (6 bases). The CDR3 is made up of 12 amino acids. The V gene lost 6 bases and the J gene lost 3 bases, with 9 bases spanning the gap. Germline assignment: CDR1 MGHDK and CDR2 SYGVNS. CDR3 DNA sequence: TGTGCCAGCAGAGCAGGGGTCTACGAGCAGTACTTC. It translates to CASRAGVYEQYF.